This record looks at one T cell receptor (beta chain) sequence and its context. Its antigen is not yet known. No quality values exist for individual bases; no much larger clone is one base distant. Every donor in the study was a healthy Caucasian. Three pairs of female monozygotic twins, all aged roughly 18 to 29 years, made up the twin cohort. Positive isolation kits from Invitrogen were used to isolate the CD4+ and CD8+ T cell populations. These data belong to a study of identical twins (dated by TCRdb to about 2016). In the study overall: TCR alpha and beta repertoires from monozygotic twins, unrelated adults of various ages and cord blood were deep-sequenced to test whether fetal clonotypes persist. To rule out contamination, replicate twin experiments were performed at different times with different library preparation protocols. Study-wide conclusions, independent of this receptor: Invariant T cells such as MAIT and iNKT could partly confound zero-insertion analyses, although diverse VJ usage argued against such confounding for most clonotypes. Excess twin sharing in beta out-of-frame sequences was weaker because fewer shared sequences lowered the signal-to-noise ratio. Fewer insertions were carried by abundant cord blood beta clonotypes; a weaker similar trend was observed in young adult naive repertoires, while no such trend was observed in memory repertoires. Out-of-frame TCR alpha sequences shared between twins showed an excess of low generation-probability sequences compared with coincidental sharing between unrelated individuals. Out-of-frame TCR alpha sharing in monozygotic twins was systematically underestimated by recombination models, whereas sharing between unrelated individuals was in agreement with the recombination models. Conclusions relied on cross-sectional statistical analysis, since the same donors could not be followed over many years.

Library preparation employed 5' RACE. Sequencing was performed on an Illumina HiSeq 2000. A universal primer binding site was introduced by template switching, and a unique molecular identifier was present in the final cDNA, enabling accurate counting of TCR cDNA molecules. First-strand cDNA for TCR alpha and beta chains was synthesized from specific primers in the conserved constant-segment region. To control for contamination, every cDNA library carried two barcodes: a SMART-Mk sample barcode plus Illumina barcodes. TruSeq adapter sequences and Illumina sample barcodes were added in two successive PCR steps. The TCR alpha and beta cDNA libraries were sequenced on the Illumina HiSeq platform using custom primers. The paper's data handling went like this. Raw reads were processed with MiGEC to extract unique molecular identifiers, and MiXCR was used to determine CDR3 positions. For each individual, recombination models were inferred using an EM algorithm with the repgenHMM and IGoR tools. The tcR package in R was used for shared clonotype analysis, with sharing normalized by the product of cloneset sizes. To study raw recombination free of thymic and clonal selection effects, out-of-frame nonproductive sequences were analyzed. TCRdb trimmed public reads at Q25 via fastp, called clones via MiXCR and kept in-frame beta chains. All rows with the same CDR3 protein become a single entry with the most common DNA and genes. The V and J calls were not made by the authors but by TCRdb's processing. In this sample the table shows about 520,000 distinct CDR3 sequences, 20% to 25% of which occur a single time. The ten largest clones represent about 0.93% of the sample.

Trimming takes 5 bases off V and 8 bases off J; junction bases not matched to a gene: 10. The germline V gene encodes CDR1 SEHNR and CDR2 FQNEAQ (reference sequence). The CDR3 spans 15 residues, from the cysteine through the phenylalanine. Here the CDR3 DNA is all that survives: 45 bases in frame from base 1. This sample also belongs to another study, concerning T cells expressing NK-cell markers. Per that second paper: TCR beta-chain repertoires were profiled in sorted CD3+CD56+NKG2C+, CD3+CD56+NKG2C- and CD3+CD56-NKG2C+ T-cell subsets from about 8 donors. Seven of the eight sequenced donors were HCMV-seropositive and one was HCMV-seronegative. In several experiments an anti-gammadeltaTCR antibody was added to restrict sorting to alphabetaTCR-expressing T cells. In several donors, the dominant CD3+CD56+NKG2C+ clonotypes ranked among the top 10 CD8+ clonotypes, making up roughly 1.0-7.0% of CD8+ T cells. Those dominant clonotypes were again the most abundant among CD3+CD56-NKG2C+ cells in several donors, at about 25-60.1%. Whether the expanded NKG2C-expressing T cell clones were specific for HCMV antigens remained unclear. The study sequenced eight donors, all healthy volunteers chosen at random: three men and five women. HCMV serostatus was determined by detecting HCMV-specific IgG in serum with a commercial ELISA kit. MIGEC handled demultiplexing of the reads and grouping by UMI, while MiTCR was used to assemble and quantify clonotypes. To remove erroneous sequences, TCR cDNA sequences were retained only when supported by two or more reads. The tcR package was used for downstream repertoire analysis, and clonotypes were matched across fractions by CDR3 nucleotide sequence plus V segment. VDJmatch was used to annotate antigen specificity against VDJdb, with one amino acid substitution in CDR3 permitted.

Sequences were obtained from CD4+ T cells sorted from blood. This sequence uses TRBV7-9 and TRBJ1-2; a stretch of 11 junction bases matches TRBD1. This receptor was identified in a woman aged 18-29 years in good health. CDR3 sequence: CASSNNRDRGEGYTF. The DNA reads as follows: TGTGCCAGCAGCAACAACCGGGACAGGGGGGAAGGCTACACCTTC.